The sequence of this T cell receptor beta chain was determined in a study of blood T cell repertoires in COVID-19. A single count supports this clone. One junction end does not reproduce the germline sequence, and a read error may be involved. Some clones are missing from TCRdb's copy, which holds only in-frame ones; the method was immunoSEQ multiplex PCR. The data hold 140,000 to 150,000 clones, with 80% to 90% observed a single time. This clonotype originated in a man aged 50-59 years who had recovered from COVID-19. The material sequenced was peripheral blood.

CDR3: CASSVDRGADNEQFF. Here the CDR3 DNA reads TGTGCTAGCAGCGTGGACAGGGGGGCCGACAATGAGCAGTTCTTC. The rearrangement links TRBV7-7 to TRBJ2-1; 10 positions match TRBD1. The germline gives CDR1 SSHAT, CDR2 FNYEAQ (reference sequence). The CDR3 contains 15 residues.